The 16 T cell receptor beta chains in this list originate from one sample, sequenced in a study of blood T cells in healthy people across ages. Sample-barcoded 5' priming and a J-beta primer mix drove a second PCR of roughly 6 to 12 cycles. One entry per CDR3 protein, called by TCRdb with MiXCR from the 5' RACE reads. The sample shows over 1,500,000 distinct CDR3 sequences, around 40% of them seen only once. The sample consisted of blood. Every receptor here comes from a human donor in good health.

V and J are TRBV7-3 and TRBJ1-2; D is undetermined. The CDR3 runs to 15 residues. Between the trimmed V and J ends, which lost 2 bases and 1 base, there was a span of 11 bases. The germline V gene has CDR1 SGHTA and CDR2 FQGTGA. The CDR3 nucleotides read TGTGCCAGCAGCTTACGTGCGGTTTATAACTATGGCTACACCTTC. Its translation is CASSLRAVYNYGYTF.

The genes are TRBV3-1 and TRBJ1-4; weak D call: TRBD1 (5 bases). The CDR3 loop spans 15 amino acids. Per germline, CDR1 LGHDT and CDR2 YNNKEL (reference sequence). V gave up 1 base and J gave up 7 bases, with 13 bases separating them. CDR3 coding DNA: TGTGCCAGCAGCCAAGTACTGGGGGGATCTGAAAAACTGTTTTTT. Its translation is CASSQVLGGSEKLFF.

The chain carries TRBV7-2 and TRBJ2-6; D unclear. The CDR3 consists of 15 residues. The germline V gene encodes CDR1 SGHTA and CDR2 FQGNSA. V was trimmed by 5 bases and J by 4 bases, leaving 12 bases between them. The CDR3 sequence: CASSPLVAGANVLTF. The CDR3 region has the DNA TGTGCCAGCAGCCCTTTGGTAGCCGGGGCCAACGTCCTGACTTTC. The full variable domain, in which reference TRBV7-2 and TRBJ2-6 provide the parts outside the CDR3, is GAGVSQSPSNKVTEKGKDVELRCDPISGHTALYWYRQSLGQGLEFLIYFQGNSAPDKSGLPSDRFSAERTGGSVSTLTIQRTQQEDSAVYLCASSPLVAGANVLTFGAGSRLTVL.

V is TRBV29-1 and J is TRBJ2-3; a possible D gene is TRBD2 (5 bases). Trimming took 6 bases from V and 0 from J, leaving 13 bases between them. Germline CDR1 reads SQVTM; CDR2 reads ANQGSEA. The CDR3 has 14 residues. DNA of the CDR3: TGCAGCGTCGGCCGGGGATATAGCACAGATACGCAGTATTTT. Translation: CSVGRGYSTDTQYF.

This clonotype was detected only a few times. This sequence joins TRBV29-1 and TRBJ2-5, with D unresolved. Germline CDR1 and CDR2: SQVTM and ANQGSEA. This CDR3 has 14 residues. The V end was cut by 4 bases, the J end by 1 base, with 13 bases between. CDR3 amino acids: CSVGYRSVQETQYF. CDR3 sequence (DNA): TGCAGCGTTGGCTATCGGTCGGTCCAAGAGACCCAGTACTTC.

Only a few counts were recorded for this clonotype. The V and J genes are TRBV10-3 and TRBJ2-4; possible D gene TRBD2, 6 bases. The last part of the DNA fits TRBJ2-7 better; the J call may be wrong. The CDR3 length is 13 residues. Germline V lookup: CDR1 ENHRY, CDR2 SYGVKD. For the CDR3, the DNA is TGTGCCATCAGCCTATTCCAGGGAGGCGAGCAGTACTTC. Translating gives CAISLFQGGEQYF.

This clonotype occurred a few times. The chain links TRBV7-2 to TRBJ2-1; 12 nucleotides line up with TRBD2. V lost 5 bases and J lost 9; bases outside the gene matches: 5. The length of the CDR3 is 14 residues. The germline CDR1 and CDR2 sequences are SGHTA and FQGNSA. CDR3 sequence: CASSRLAGATEQFF. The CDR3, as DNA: TGTGCCAGCAGCCGACTAGCGGGGGCGACTGAGCAGTTCTTC.

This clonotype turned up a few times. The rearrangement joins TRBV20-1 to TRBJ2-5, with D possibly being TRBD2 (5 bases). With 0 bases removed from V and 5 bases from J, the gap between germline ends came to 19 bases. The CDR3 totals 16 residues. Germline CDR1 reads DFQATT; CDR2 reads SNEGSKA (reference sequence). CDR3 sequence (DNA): TGCAGTGCTAGAGACGGGCGGGTGGCTAGGCAGGAGACCCAGTACTTC. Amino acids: CSARDGRVARQETQYF.

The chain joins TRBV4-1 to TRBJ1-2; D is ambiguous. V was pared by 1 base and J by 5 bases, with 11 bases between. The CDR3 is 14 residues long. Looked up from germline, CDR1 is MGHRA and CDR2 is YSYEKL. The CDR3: CASSQGIAGYGYTF. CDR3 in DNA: TGCGCCAGCAGCCAAGGGATAGCGGGATATGGCTACACCTTC.

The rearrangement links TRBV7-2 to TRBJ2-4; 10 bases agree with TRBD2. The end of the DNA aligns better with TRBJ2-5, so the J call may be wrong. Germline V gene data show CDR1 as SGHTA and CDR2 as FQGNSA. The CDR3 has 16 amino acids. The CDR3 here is CASSRIGLAELETQYF. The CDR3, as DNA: TGTGCCAGCAGCAGAATAGGACTAGCGGAGTTAGAGACCCAGTACTTC.

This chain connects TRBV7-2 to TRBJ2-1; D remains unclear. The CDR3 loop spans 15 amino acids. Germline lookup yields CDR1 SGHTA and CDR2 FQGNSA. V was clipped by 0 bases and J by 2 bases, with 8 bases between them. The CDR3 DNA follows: TGTGCCAGCAGCTTAGCAGTGGGGACCTACAATGAGCAGTTCTTC. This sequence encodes CASSLAVGTYNEQFF. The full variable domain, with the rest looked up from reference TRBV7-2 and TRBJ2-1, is GAGVSQSPSNKVTEKGKDVELRCDPISGHTALYWYRQSLGQGLEFLIYFQGNSAPDKSGLPSDRFSAERTGGSVSTLTIQRTQQEDSAVYLCASSLAVGTYNEQFFGPGTRLTVL.

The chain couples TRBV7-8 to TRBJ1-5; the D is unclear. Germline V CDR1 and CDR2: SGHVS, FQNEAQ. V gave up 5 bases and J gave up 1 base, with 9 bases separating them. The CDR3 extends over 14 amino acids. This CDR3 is CASSVRASNQPQHF. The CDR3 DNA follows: TGTGCCAGCAGCGTTCGGGCCAGCAATCAGCCCCAGCATTTT.

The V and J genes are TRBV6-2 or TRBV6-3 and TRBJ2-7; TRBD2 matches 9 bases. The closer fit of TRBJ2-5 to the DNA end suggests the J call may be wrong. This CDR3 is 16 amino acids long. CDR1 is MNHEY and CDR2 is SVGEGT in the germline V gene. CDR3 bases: TGTGCCAGCAGTTCCCTAGCGGGGCCCTCCCAAGAGACCCAGTACTTC. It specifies CASSSLAGPSQETQYF.

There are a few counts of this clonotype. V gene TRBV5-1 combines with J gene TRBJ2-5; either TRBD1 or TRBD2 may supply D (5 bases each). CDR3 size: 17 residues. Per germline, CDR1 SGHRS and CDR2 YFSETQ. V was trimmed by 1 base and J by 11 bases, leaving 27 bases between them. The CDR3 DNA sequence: TGCGCCAGCAGCTTGAGGGGTCCGGGGCCCGCGGGCTACGGGCAGTACTTC. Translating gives CASSLRGPGPAGYGQYF.

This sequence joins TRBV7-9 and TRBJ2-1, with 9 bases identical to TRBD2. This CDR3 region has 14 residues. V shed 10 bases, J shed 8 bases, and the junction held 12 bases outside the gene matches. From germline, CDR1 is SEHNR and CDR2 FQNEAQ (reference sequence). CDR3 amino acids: CATMPRGGQDEQFF. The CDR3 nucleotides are TGTGCCACCATGCCGCGGGGGGGCCAGGATGAGCAGTTCTTC.

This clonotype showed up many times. This CDR3 is CASSLGAGYNEQFF. The CDR3 DNA reads TGTGCCAGCAGCTTAGGCGCGGGTTACAATGAGCAGTTCTTC. The genes are TRBV7-9 and TRBJ2-1, with a tentative D call TRBD2 (5 bases). There are 14 residues in the CDR3. Germline V lookup: CDR1 SEHNR, CDR2 FQNEAQ (reference sequence). Trimming shortened V by 1 base and J by 4 bases, and 8 bases separated the two germline ends.